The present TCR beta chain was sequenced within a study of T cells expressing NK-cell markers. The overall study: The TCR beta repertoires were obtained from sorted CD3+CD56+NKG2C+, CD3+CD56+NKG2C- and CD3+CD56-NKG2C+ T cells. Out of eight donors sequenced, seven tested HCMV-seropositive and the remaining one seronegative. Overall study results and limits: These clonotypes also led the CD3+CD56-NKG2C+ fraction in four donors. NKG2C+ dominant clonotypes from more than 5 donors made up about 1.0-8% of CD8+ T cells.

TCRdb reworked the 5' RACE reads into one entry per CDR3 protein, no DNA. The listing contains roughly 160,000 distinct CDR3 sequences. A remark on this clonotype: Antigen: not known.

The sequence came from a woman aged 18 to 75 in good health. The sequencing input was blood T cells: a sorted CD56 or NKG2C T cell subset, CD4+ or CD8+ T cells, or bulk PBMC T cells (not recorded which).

This CDR3 reads CSVGGTSTRTDTQYF. V and J are TRBV29-1 and TRBJ2-3; TCRdb's D gene call, TRBD2, goes unchecked for lack of DNA. The CDR3 consists of 15 residues. The germline CDR1 and CDR2 sequences are SQVTM and ANQGSEA.